Listed here are 15 T cell receptor beta chains from one sample, sequenced in a study of response to subunit inactivated influenza vaccine. Via MiXCR, TCRdb re-called the RT-PCR reads, giving one row per CDR3 protein. The table lists 450,000 to 700,000 distinct CDR3 sequences, around 13% of them singletons. The sample in question was PBMCs from blood, obtained 12 days after vaccination. These receptors originate from a man aged 45-65 years who received an inactivated influenza vaccine.

This chain joins TRBV6-1 and TRBJ2-5; D is unresolved. Germline CDR1 reads MNHNS; CDR2 reads SASEGT. There are 12 residues in the CDR3. Trimming shortened V by 4 bases and J by 5 bases, and 8 bases separated the two germline ends. This CDR3 is CASSAGFETQYF. The DNA for the CDR3 is TGTGCCAGCAGTGCGGGTTTTGAGACCCAGTACTTC.

J is TRBJ1-1 and V is TRBV19; D ambiguous. V lost 6 bases, J lost 1 base, and 12 bases lay in between. Germline V gene lookup returns CDR1 LNHDA and CDR2 SQIVND (reference sequence). The CDR3 sequence is 14 residues long. The CDR3 loop reads CASSERWGNTEAFF. The CDR3 coding sequence is TGTGCCAGTAGCGAGAGGTGGGGGAACACTGAAGCTTTCTTT.

This chain uses TRBV12-3 or TRBV12-4 with TRBJ1-5; TRBD1 is a possible D gene (5 bases). The CDR3 has 15 amino acids. The V end was cut by 2 bases, the J end by 4 bases, with 12 bases between. This chain's CDR3 is CASSLRGVGNQPQHF. The CDR3 DNA follows: TGTGCCAGCAGTTTAAGGGGTGTGGGAAATCAGCCCCAGCATTTT.

The chain combines TRBV4-3 with TRBJ2-2; 8 positions match TRBD2. Germline-derived CDR1 and CDR2 are LGHNA and YSLEER. The V gene end was trimmed by 0 bases and the J gene end by 4 bases; junction bases not matched to a gene: 7. The CDR3 length is 17 residues. The CDR3 DNA sequence: TGCGCCAGCAGCCAAGATTTTAGCGGGGCGGCCACCGGGGAGCTGTTTTTT. Translating gives CASSQDFSGAATGELFF.

The rearrangement links TRBV5-1 to TRBJ2-7; 10 nucleotides line up with TRBD1. This CDR3 spans 13 amino acids. Per the germline V gene, CDR1 is SGHRS and CDR2 is YFSETQ. Losses at the gene ends were 5 bases for V and 5 bases for J; bases not matched to a gene: 4. The CDR3 bases are TGCGCCAGCAGTAGACAGGGGGCAGACGAGCAGTACTTC. Its protein product is CASSRQGADEQYF. Together with reference TRBV5-1 and TRBJ2-7, the CDR3 gives the full variable domain: KAGVTQTPRYLIKTRGQQVTLSCSPISGHRSVSWYQQTPGQGLQFLFEYFSETQRNKGNFPGRFSGRQFSNSRSEMNVSTLELGDSALYLCASSRQGADEQYFGPGTRLTVT.

The J gene is TRBJ2-1, the V gene TRBV9; D is perhaps TRBD2 (6 bases). CDR1 is SGDLS and CDR2 is YYNGEE in the germline V gene. Trimming took off 4 bases at V and 2 bases at J, with 13 bases between the two ends. There are 15 residues in the CDR3. DNA for the CDR3: TGTGCCAGCAGCCTTACCGGGACTCCCTACAATGAGCAGTTCTTC. As protein: CASSLTGTPYNEQFF.

The chain carries TRBV20-1 and TRBJ2-7; tentatively, D is TRBD1 (6 bases). CDR1 and CDR2 from the germline V gene are DFQATT and SNEGSKA (reference sequence). CDR3 length equals 14 residues. With 6 bases removed from V and 0 bases from J, the gap between germline ends came to 15 bases. CDR3 nucleotide sequence: TGCAGTGCCAAGAACAGGGAAAGCTCCTACGAGCAGTACTTC. Amino acid sequence: CSAKNRESSYEQYF.

The chain recombines TRBV20-1 with TRBJ1-1; TRBD1 might be the D (5 bases). V was pared by 4 bases and J by 1 base, with 13 bases between. The CDR3 sequence is 14 residues long. The V gene's germline CDR1 is DFQATT and CDR2 SNEGSKA (reference sequence). For the CDR3, the DNA is TGCAGTGCTACATGGGGACCGCAGAACACTGAAGCTTTCTTT. Translated, it gives CSATWGPQNTEAFF.

The V call is TRBV4-1, the J call TRBJ2-7, with unresolved D. V lost 1 base and J lost 7, with 11 bases in between. The germline V gene encodes CDR1 MGHRA and CDR2 YSYEKL. The CDR3 length is 13 residues. For the CDR3, the DNA is TGCGCCAGCAGCCAAGCGGTCTCCGGTGAGCAGTACTTC. Protein product: CASSQAVSGEQYF.

This chain joins TRBV7-2 and TRBJ2-7, with D possibly being TRBD2 (6 bases). The CDR3 runs 13 residues. Per the germline V gene, CDR1 is SGHTA and CDR2 is FQGNSA. V gave up 5 bases and J gave up 3 bases, with 11 bases separating them. The CDR3 loop is CASSGGNNYEQYF. DNA for the CDR3: TGTGCCAGCAGCGGGGGGAATAACTACGAGCAGTACTTC.

This clonotype came up a few times. The V call is TRBV5-1, the J call TRBJ1-1, with a weak D call TRBD1 (6 bases). Trimming pared 0 bases from V and 1 base from J, leaving 10 bases between. Germline lookup yields CDR1 SGHRS and CDR2 YFSETQ. The CDR3 extends over 15 amino acids. The CDR3: CASSLEWGPNTEAFF. The DNA of the CDR3 is TGCGCCAGCAGCTTGGAGTGGGGGCCGAACACTGAAGCTTTCTTT. The full variable domain, its missing parts supplied by reference TRBV5-1 and TRBJ1-1, is KAGVTQTPRYLIKTRGQQVTLSCSPISGHRSVSWYQQTPGQGLQFLFEYFSETQRNKGNFPGRFSGRQFSNSRSEMNVSTLELGDSALYLCASSLEWGPNTEAFFGQGTRLTVV.

This clonotype turned up a few times. The chain recombines TRBV5-1 with TRBJ1-4; D remains ambiguous. V lost 1 base and J 7 bases, leaving 11 bases between the germline ends. The CDR3 extends over 14 amino acids. Per germline, CDR1 SGHRS and CDR2 YFSETQ. The CDR3 DNA is TGCGCCAGCAGCTTGCGGAGTTTCGGTGAAAAACTGTTTTTT. The encoded protein is CASSLRSFGEKLFF.

The chain couples TRBV5-5 to TRBJ2-3; tentative D call: TRBD2 (6 bases). The V gene lost 5 bases and the J gene lost 3 bases, with 19 bases spanning the gap. Germline CDR1 is SGHKS and CDR2 is YYEKEE (reference sequence). This CDR3 has 16 residues. As DNA, the CDR3 is TGTGCCAGCAGTAACCCGGGGGAGAGGAAAACAGATACGCAGTATTTT. Amino acids: CASSNPGERKTDTQYF.

This chain uses TRBV12-3 or TRBV12-4 with TRBJ2-3, with TRBD2 matching 8 bases. This CDR3 is built from 16 residues. The ends lost 5 bases at V and 2 bases at J; junction bases unmatched: 9. The DNA of the CDR3 is TGTGCCAGCAGTGAGCCGGGACTAGGAAACACAGATACGCAGTATTTT. It codes for CASSEPGLGNTDTQYF.

This clonotype was recorded only once. V is TRBV5-1 and J is TRBJ1-1; TRBD1 might be the D (5 bases). Germline values: CDR1 SGHRS, CDR2 YFSETQ. V was shortened by 0 bases and J by 5 bases, with 17 bases between the two germline ends. The CDR3 has 16 amino acids. DNA of the CDR3: TGCGCCAGCAGCTTGGCTTCAAGACCGGGACTTACTGAAGCTTTCTTT. Protein sequence: CASSLASRPGLTEAFF.